The 29 T cell receptor beta chains below come from one sample, sequenced in a study of T cells after yellow fever vaccination. Using its own MiXCR run on the 5' RACE reads, TCRdb lists one record per CDR3 protein. The sample has approximately 250,000 distinct CDR3 sequences; around 4.9% are singletons. The specimen comprised CD4+ T cells sorted from PBMCs, sampled on the day of the yellow fever booster vaccination. The receptors derive from a man aged 18 to 29 who received the YFV17D yellow fever vaccine.

This clonotype was observed at least ten times. This chain links TRBV5-1 with TRBJ1-1; D is uncertain. Trimming removed 0 bases at V and 2 bases at J, with 11 bases between. This CDR3 comprises 15 residues. CDR1 and CDR2 (germline): SGHRS, YFSETQ. For the CDR3, the DNA is TGCGCCAGCAGCTTGGTTACGGGAATAAACACTGAAGCTTTCTTT. This sequence encodes CASSLVTGINTEAFF.

This clonotype appeared many times. The chain is built from TRBV10-3 and TRBJ2-1; 7 bases line up with TRBD1. Per germline, CDR1 ENHRY and CDR2 SYGVKD. This CDR3 has 14 amino acids. V lost 9 bases, J lost 0 bases, and 5 bases stayed unmatched. The CDR3 bases are TGTGCCATTAAAGGACAGGACTCCTACAATGAGCAGTTCTTC. It specifies CAIKGQDSYNEQFF.

The sample holds many counts of this clonotype. The V gene is TRBV5-1, the J gene TRBJ1-1, with D unclear. V shed 2 bases and J shed 0 bases, with 8 bases lying between them. The CDR3 totals 14 residues. The V gene's germline CDR1 is SGHRS and CDR2 YFSETQ. The CDR3: CASSFGRMNTEAFF. In nucleotides, the CDR3 is TGCGCCAGCAGCTTCGGGCGGATGAACACTGAAGCTTTCTTT.

This clonotype came up a few times. V usage is TRBV6-2 or TRBV6-3 and J usage is TRBJ2-1; D unresolved. The germline V and J ends were trimmed by 0 bases and 6 bases, with 3 bases remaining between them. Germline CDR1 and CDR2: MNHEY and SVGEGT. This CDR3 spans 12 amino acids. CDR3 amino acids: CASSYSGNEQFF. The CDR3 DNA follows: TGTGCCAGCAGTTACTCGGGCAATGAGCAGTTCTTC.

This clonotype came up a few times. The chain carries TRBV20-1 and TRBJ2-3; 11 nucleotides line up with TRBD2. The CDR3 length is 16 residues. Germline lookup yields CDR1 DFQATT and CDR2 SNEGSKA (reference sequence). J gave up 4 bases and V 3 bases, and 9 bases lay outside the gene matches. CDR3 in amino acids: CSASRIAGGPSDTQYF. The DNA of the CDR3 is TGCAGTGCTAGTAGAATAGCGGGGGGGCCATCAGATACGCAGTATTTT.

The J gene is TRBJ1-1, the V gene TRBV29-1; TRBD1 might be the D (6 bases). CDR1 is SQVTM, CDR2 ANQGSEA, per germline. CDR3 size: 14 residues. V lost 4 bases and J lost 5, with 17 bases in between. CDR3 residues: CSVARDKIWTEAFF. CDR3 DNA: TGCAGCGTTGCCAGGGACAAGATTTGGACTGAAGCTTTCTTT.

This clonotype has at least ten counts. The chain is built from TRBV5-1 and TRBJ2-2, with TRBD1 identical over 7 bases. V lost 6 bases and J lost 0; bases outside the gene matches: 5. Per germline, CDR1 SGHRS and CDR2 YFSETQ. CDR3 length: 15 residues. The CDR3 spells CASNTGEANTGELFF. The CDR3 coding sequence is TGCGCCAGCAATACAGGGGAAGCGAACACCGGGGAGCTGTTTTTT.

This clonotype was seen ten or more times. The rearrangement joins TRBV5-1 to TRBJ2-3; TRBD2 might be the D (5 bases). Germline V gene sequence: CDR1 SGHRS, CDR2 YFSETQ. The CDR3 spans 14 residues. Trimming took off 5 bases at V and 0 bases at J, with 10 bases between the two ends. CDR3 nucleotide sequence: TGCGCCAGCAGACCGGACTCTAGCACAGATACGCAGTATTTT. Amino acid sequence: CASRPDSSTDTQYF.

The chain couples TRBV9 to TRBJ1-6, with D uncertain. V was clipped by 0 bases and J by 7 bases, with 11 bases between them. The length of the CDR3 is 15 residues. The germline gives CDR1 SGDLS, CDR2 YYNGEE. The chain's CDR3 is CASSVGPGTNSPLHF. The CDR3 DNA follows: TGTGCCAGCAGCGTAGGCCCGGGAACAAATTCACCCCTCCACTTT.

This clonotype was counted between two and nine times. V and J are TRBV5-5 and TRBJ2-1; 7 bases align to TRBD1. From germline, CDR1 is SGHKS and CDR2 YYEKEE (reference sequence). V was clipped by 2 bases and J by 9 bases; unmatched bases: 11. CDR3 length: 15 amino acids. This chain's CDR3 is CASSFRDRNTPEQFF. The CDR3 nucleotides are TGTGCCAGCAGCTTCCGGGACAGAAATACCCCTGAGCAGTTCTTC.

This clonotype was counted only a few times. The V call is TRBV6-1, the J call TRBJ2-7, with a weak D call TRBD1 (6 bases). The CDR3 is 13 amino acids. V lost 5 bases and J 1 base, leaving 9 bases between the germline ends. CDR1 is MNHNS, CDR2 SASEGT, per germline. CDR3 loop: CASSRGLSYEQYV. For the CDR3, the DNA is TGTGCCAGCAGTAGGGGGTTATCCTACGAGCAGTACGTC.

This clonotype was observed at least ten times. The rearrangement links TRBV27 to TRBJ1-2, with D perhaps matching TRBD1 (6 bases). The CDR3 contains 13 residues. Germline V gene sequence: CDR1 MNHEY, CDR2 SMNVEV (reference sequence). V lost 7 bases, J lost 8 bases, and 17 bases lay in between. The CDR3 DNA is TGTGCCAGCAAACCACGGGGGCAGGGGGGCTACACCTTC. Translated, it gives CASKPRGQGGYTF.

This clonotype appeared many times. This sequence joins TRBV5-4 and TRBJ2-3; tentatively, D is TRBD1 (9 bases). V lost 3 bases to trimming and J lost 4 bases, with 18 bases between them. There are 16 residues in the CDR3. Germline loops: CDR1 SGHNT, CDR2 YYREEE (reference sequence). In nucleotides, the CDR3 is TGTGCCAGCAGCTACGGGGGGGACAGGGCTCCAGATACGCAGTATTTT. This gives the protein CASSYGGDRAPDTQYF. Together with reference TRBV5-4 and TRBJ2-3, the CDR3 gives the full variable domain: ETGVTQSPTHLIKTRGQQVTLRCSSQSGHNTVSWYQQALGQGPQFIFQYYREEENGRGNFPPRFSGLQFPNYSSELNVNALELDDSALYLCASSYGGDRAPDTQYFGPGTRLTVL.

This clonotype has at least ten counts. The chain is built from TRBV23-1 and TRBJ2-5; 10 positions agree with TRBD2. TRBV23-1 counts as an open reading frame of uncertain function. The CDR3 consists of 16 residues. V trimming: 2 bases; J trimming: 1 base; junction bases outside the gene matches: 4. The CDR3 DNA sequence: TGCGCCAGCAGTCAACGGCTAGCGGGGGCCCAAGAGACCCAGTACTTC. As protein: CASSQRLAGAQETQYF.

The J gene is TRBJ1-5, the V gene TRBV7-2, with D unresolved. Trimming cost V 3 bases and J 6 bases, with 15 bases left between them. This CDR3 contains 15 residues. The germline V gene encodes CDR1 SGHTA and CDR2 FQGNSA. The DNA for the CDR3 is TGTGCCAGCAGCTTTACGGACGGAGCCGGTCAGCCCCAGCATTTT. Protein: CASSFTDGAGQPQHF.

J is TRBJ2-1 and V is TRBV5-6, with D hard to call. CDR3 size: 15 residues. Between the trimmed V and J ends, which lost 3 bases and 7 bases, there was a span of 17 bases. Germline lookup yields CDR1 SGHDT and CDR2 YYEEEE. The DNA for the CDR3 is TGTGCCAGCAGCTCCCCGGACCCCGATAAAAATGAGCAGTTCTTC. As protein: CASSSPDPDKNEQFF.

The chain recombines TRBV6-2 or TRBV6-3 with TRBJ1-6, with D tentatively TRBD1 (6 bases). The CDR3 is made up of 15 amino acids. The germline gives CDR1 MNHEY, CDR2 SVGEGT. Deletions cut 9 bases from V and 2 bases from J, with 14 bases between. In DNA, the CDR3 is TGTGCCAGTGGGAGCGGGACAACCTATAATTCACCCCTCCACTTT. This sequence encodes CASGSGTTYNSPLHF.

This clonotype was counted at least ten times. CDR3 sequence (DNA): TGTGCCAGCAGCGTCGAAGGACAGAATAGCAATCAGCCCCAGCATTTT. It translates to CASSVEGQNSNQPQHF. This sequence joins TRBV5-5 and TRBJ1-5; maybe TRBD1 (6 bases). CDR1 and CDR2 (germline): SGHKS, YYEKEE (reference sequence). Trimming took off 4 bases at V and 0 bases at J, with 14 bases between the two ends. The CDR3 has 16 residues. Looking up the rest from reference TRBV5-5 and TRBJ1-5 gives the full variable domain: DAGVTQSPTHLIKTRGQQVTLRCSPISGHKSVSWYQQVLGQGPQFIFQYYEKEERGRGNFPDRFSARQFPNYSSELNVNALLLGDSALYLCASSVEGQNSNQPQHFGDGTRLSIL.

This clonotype was counted between two and nine times. The chain combines TRBV5-1 with TRBJ1-1, with TRBD1 matching 8 bases. CDR3 length: 15 amino acids. J lost 4 bases, V lost 4 bases, and 9 bases had no gene match. The germline V gene encodes CDR1 SGHRS and CDR2 YFSETQ. Written as DNA, the CDR3 is TGCGCCAGCAGCAACGGACAGGGAATAGCCACTGAAGCTTTCTTT. Residues: CASSNGQGIATEAFF.

The chain carries TRBV3-1 and TRBJ2-2; TRBD1 aligns across 10 bases. CDR3 size: 17 residues. Germline lookup yields CDR1 LGHDT and CDR2 YNNKEL (reference sequence). Unmatched junction bases numbered 7, after V lost 2 bases and J lost 4 bases. CDR3 region: CASSQNPGTGVTGELFF. The CDR3 nucleotides are TGTGCCAGCAGCCAAAACCCCGGGACAGGGGTCACCGGGGAGCTGTTTTTT.

This clonotype was recorded a few times. The chain combines TRBV4-1 with TRBJ2-6, with D hard to call. CDR1 MGHRA and CDR2 YSYEKL come from the germline V gene. V lost 2 bases to trimming and J lost 4 bases, with 12 bases between them. CDR3 length: 16 residues. This CDR3 is CASSQLDTAGANVLTF. In DNA, the CDR3 is TGCGCCAGCAGCCAATTAGACACTGCCGGGGCCAACGTCCTGACTTTC.

This clonotype was counted a few times. The genes are TRBV28 and TRBJ1-1; tentative D call: TRBD1 (5 bases). The CDR3 loop spans 15 amino acids. Germline loops: CDR1 MDHEN, CDR2 SYDVKM. Trimming cost V 3 bases and J 5 bases, with 16 bases left between them. The CDR3 here is CASSLGDEAGTEAFF. CDR3 bases: TGTGCCAGCAGTTTGGGCGACGAGGCAGGGACTGAAGCTTTCTTT.

V is TRBV3-1 and J is TRBJ1-1; TRBD1 is a possible D gene (5 bases). Trimming took off 3 bases at V and 3 bases at J, with 11 bases between the two ends. Germline-derived CDR1 and CDR2 are LGHDT and YNNKEL (reference sequence). This CDR3 spans 14 amino acids. CDR3 residues: CASSHLGVDTEAFF. The CDR3, as DNA: TGTGCCAGCAGCCATTTAGGGGTGGACACTGAAGCTTTCTTT.

This chain links TRBV15 with TRBJ2-2; D not certain. V was cut by 1 base and J by 7 bases, with 7 bases left in between. CDR3 length: 13 amino acids. Germline CDR1 is LNHNV and CDR2 is YYDKDF (reference sequence). In DNA, the CDR3 is TGTGCCACCAGCAGAGCGGAGTTCGGGGAGCTGTTTTTT. Translated, it gives CATSRAEFGELFF.

This clonotype was detected many times. V usage is TRBV25-1 and J usage is TRBJ1-2; 10 positions agree with TRBD1. This CDR3 comprises 15 residues. Germline values: CDR1 MGHDK, CDR2 SYGVNS. Trimming took 3 bases from V and 5 from J; bases not matched to a gene: 6. As DNA, the CDR3 is TGTGCCAGCAGTGAGGCCGGGACAGGGGAATATGGCTACACCTTC. Protein product: CASSEAGTGEYGYTF.

This clonotype was recorded at least ten times. V is TRBV25-1 and J is TRBJ1-1, with unresolved D. This CDR3 has 12 amino acids. With 6 bases removed from V and 8 bases from J, the gap between germline ends came to 13 bases. Germline V gene sequence: CDR1 MGHDK, CDR2 SYGVNS. The DNA for the CDR3 is TGTGCCAGCAGGGATACGGTCGACGAAGCTTTCTTT. Translating gives CASRDTVDEAFF.

The J gene is TRBJ1-1, the V gene TRBV5-6; 8 bases match TRBD1. The CDR3 loop spans 13 amino acids. CDR1 is SGHDT, CDR2 YYEEEE, per germline. V lost 6 bases, J lost 6 bases, and 7 bases stayed unmatched. The CDR3 DNA sequence: TGTGCCAGCACCGGACAGGGTGCGGCTGAAGCTTTCTTT. It codes for CASTGQGAAEAFF.

The rearrangement uses TRBV2 and TRBJ2-2, with D possibly TRBD2 on 6 matching bases. The CDR3 loop spans 17 amino acids. Trimming took off 6 bases at V and 2 bases at J, with 19 bases between the two ends. The germline gives CDR1 SNHLY, CDR2 FYNNEI. The CDR3 reads CASSVLTGEINTGELFF. The CDR3 DNA reads TGTGCCAGCAGCGTACTGACGGGGGAAATTAACACCGGGGAGCTGTTTTTT.

V is TRBV6-6 and J is TRBJ2-2; 10 bases are shared with TRBD1. CDR1 MNHNY and CDR2 SVGAGI come from the germline V gene (reference sequence). This CDR3 is built from 16 residues. Trimming removed 6 bases from V and 2 bases from J; junction bases left unmatched: 6. CDR3 in amino acids: CASRFGQGGNTGELFF. The CDR3 coding sequence is TGTGCCAGCAGATTCGGACAGGGGGGTAACACCGGGGAGCTGTTTTTT.